The TCR beta chain under discussion was sequenced for a study of regulatory T cells in long-lasting Graves disease. The germline V gene has CDR1 MNHEY and CDR2 SMNVEV (reference sequence). After removal of 1 base from V and 5 bases from J, the junction contained 9 bases not matched to a gene. The CDR3 length is 16 residues. In building TCR beta libraries, iRepertoire HTBI primers were used together with Arm-PCR of CDR3 regions. One entry per CDR3 protein results from TCRdb running MiXCR on the multiplex PCR reads. The sample yields about 430,000 distinct CDR3 sequences, around 16% seen once. The time point is: newly diagnosed GD, antithyroid drugs for less than 3 months. The TCR library was made from RNA that had been extracted from PBMCs in TRIzol. This clonotype was observed at least ten times. Another study also made use of these data, one on T cells in Graves' hyperthyroidism and ophthalmopathy. That study adds: The HTBI primer set drove a first-round RT-PCR of the TCR CDR3.

This chain links TRBV27 with TRBJ2-3; 7 bases map to TRBD2. This specimen consisted of peripheral blood mononuclear cells (PBMCs), obtained at new diagnosis, from a patient treated with antithyroid drugs. The TCR originated in a woman in her thirties or forties with Graves disease. The CDR3 loop reads CASSLWGRAPLDTQYF. The DNA for the CDR3 is TGTGCCAGCAGTTTATGGGGGAGGGCCCCCTTAGATACGCAGTATTTT.